This T cell receptor (beta chain) appears in the sequencing data of a study of blood T cells in healthy people across ages. Germline CDR1 is SEHNR and CDR2 is FQNEAQ (reference sequence). The CDR3 runs 17 residues. The V end lost 3 bases, the J end lost 0 bases, and 15 bases lay between the germline ends. A second roughly 7 to 12 cycle PCR used barcoded and J-beta primers. TCRdb re-analysed the 5' RACE reads in MiXCR, keeping a single row per CDR3 protein. The repertoire holds some 550,000 distinct CDR3 sequences, with more than 45% as singletons. This clonotype was detected a few times. The J gene is TRBJ2-4, the V gene TRBV7-9; D could derive from TRBD1 or TRBD2 (5 bases each). The receptor's source is a man aged 80 or over in good health. Sequencing was done on a sample of blood. CDR3 residues: CASSFLTEGLAKNIQYF. Here the CDR3 DNA reads TGTGCCAGCAGCTTTCTGACTGAGGGGTTAGCCAAAAACATTCAGTACTTC.